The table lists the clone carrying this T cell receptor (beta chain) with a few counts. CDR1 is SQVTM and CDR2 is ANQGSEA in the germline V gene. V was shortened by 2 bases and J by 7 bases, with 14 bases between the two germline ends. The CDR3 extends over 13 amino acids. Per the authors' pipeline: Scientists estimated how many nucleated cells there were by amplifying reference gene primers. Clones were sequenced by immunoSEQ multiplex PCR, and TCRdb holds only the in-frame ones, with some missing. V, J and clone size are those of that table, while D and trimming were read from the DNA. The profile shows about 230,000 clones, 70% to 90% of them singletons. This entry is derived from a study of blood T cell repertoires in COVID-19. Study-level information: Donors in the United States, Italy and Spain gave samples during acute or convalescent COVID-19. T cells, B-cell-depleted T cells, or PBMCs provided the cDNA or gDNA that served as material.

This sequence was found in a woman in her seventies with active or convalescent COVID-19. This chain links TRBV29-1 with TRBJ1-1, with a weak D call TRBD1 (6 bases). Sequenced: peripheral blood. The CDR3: CSVERPPDSEAFF. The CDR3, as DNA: TGCAGCGTTGAAAGGCCCCCGGACAGTGAAGCTTTCTTT.